The sequence of this TCR beta chain was determined in a study of T cell responses to AZD1222 COVID-19 vaccine. This CDR3 has 14 residues. Trimming took off 7 bases at V and 0 bases at J, with 10 bases between the two ends. Germline V lookup: CDR1 LNHDA, CDR2 SQIVND (reference sequence). Only in-frame clones appear in the TCRdb table, and some are missing; sequencing was by immunoSEQ multiplex PCR. The sample includes about 21,000 clones, 70% to 85% seen only once; the top ten take around 40%. The sequenced sample was peripheral blood, obtained on day 0 of AZD1222 vaccination. The V and J genes are TRBV19 and TRBJ1-5; D is unresolved. The clonotype comes from an adult in good health. Here the CDR3 reads CASTLQNSNQPQHF. CDR3 DNA sequence: TGTGCCAGTACCCTACAGAATAGCAATCAGCCCCAGCATTTT.